The present T cell receptor beta chain was sequenced within a study of immune evolution from preneoplasia to lung adenocarcinoma. The CDR3 consists of 12 residues. Germline V gene data show CDR1 as LNHNV and CDR2 as YYDKDF (reference sequence). Trimming removed 4 bases from V and 7 bases from J, with 11 bases in between. Patients had resection in Japan or China between the mid-2010s and the late 2010s. Profiled with immunoSEQ multiplex PCR; TCRdb holds only in-frame clones, not every one. There are 7,500 to 10,000 clones in the sample; about four fifths occur only once, and roughly 5% lies in the top ten. Study-level findings and limits: Later-stage lesions appeared to have more T cells, more diversity, less clonality. Top clone frequencies peaked in normal lung, apparently declining through invasive adenocarcinoma. KRAS-mutant nodules had the highest T cell clonality.

Notes on this clone: Its antigen is as yet unknown. Within the sample, other DNA sequences also encode this same CDR3.

The receptor was isolated from a person aged 65 to 85 with lung adenocarcinoma. Some clones in this sample may be carry-over from other donors' samples. The J gene is TRBJ2-7, the V gene TRBV15; D remains ambiguous. Sequencing was carried out using FFPE minimally invasive lung adenocarcinoma tissue. Here the CDR3 DNA reads TGTGCCACCAGCATTCTTGGCGGAGAGCAGTACTTC. Amino acids: CATSILGGEQYF.